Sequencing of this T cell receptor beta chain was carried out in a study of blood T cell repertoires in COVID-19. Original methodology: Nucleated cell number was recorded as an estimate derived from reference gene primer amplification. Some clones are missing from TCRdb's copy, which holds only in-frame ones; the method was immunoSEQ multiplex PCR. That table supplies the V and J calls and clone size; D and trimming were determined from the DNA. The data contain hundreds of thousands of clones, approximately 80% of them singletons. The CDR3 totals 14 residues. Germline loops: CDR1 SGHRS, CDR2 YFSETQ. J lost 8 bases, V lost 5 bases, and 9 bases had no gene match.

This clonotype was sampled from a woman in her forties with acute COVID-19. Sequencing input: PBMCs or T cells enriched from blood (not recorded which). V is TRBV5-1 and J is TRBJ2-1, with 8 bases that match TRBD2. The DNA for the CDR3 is TGCGCCAGCAGAGATGAAAGCGGGAGCTATGAGCAGTTCTTC. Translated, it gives CASRDESGSYEQFF.